This entry is about one T cell receptor (beta chain). The data belong to a study of blood T cell repertoires in COVID-19. V gave up 1 base and J gave up 7 bases; unmatched junction bases: 10. The CDR3 runs to 16 residues. Looked up from germline, CDR1 is SNHLY and CDR2 is FYNNEI. Clones were read by immunoSEQ multiplex PCR, and TCRdb kept only the in-frame ones, dropping some. This sample has under 300,000 clones, with just over 85% found just once. The chain is built from TRBV2 and TRBJ2-7; 10 bases align to TRBD2. The sample comprised PBMCs or T cells enriched from blood (not recorded which). The TCR sequence derives from a man younger than 35 who had recovered from COVID-19. CDR3 sequence: CASSEGRLAGAEEQYF. The CDR3 nucleotides read TGTGCCAGCAGTGAAGGTCGTCTAGCGGGAGCAGAGGAGCAGTACTTC. The variable domain in full, completed from reference TRBV2 and TRBJ2-7, reads EPEVTQTPSHQVTQMGQEVILRCVPISNHLYFYWYRQILGQKVEFLVSFYNNEISEKSEIFDDQFSVERPDGSNFTLKIRSTKLEDSAMYFCASSEGRLAGAEEQYFGPGTRLTVT.